This T cell receptor (beta chain) stems from a study of blood T cells in healthy people across ages. Study observations and caveats: The fall in TCR beta diversity per million T cells was roughly linear with age.

It was with a sample-barcoded 5' primer and a J-beta primer mix that a second PCR of roughly 7 to 12 cycles was run. TCRdb called the 5' RACE reads again in MiXCR, with one record for every CDR3 protein. The table lists over 1.5 million distinct CDR3 sequences, roughly 50% of them singletons. Details on this clonotype: Its antigen remains unidentified.

Donors were systemically healthy Caucasian individuals from Russia aged about 6 to 95 years. The receptor comes from a woman aged 35 to 49 in good health. Input material: blood.

CDR3 sequence (DNA): TGTGCCAGCAGTTACTCGACGGCGGGAGACAAACTGTTTTTT. Its translation is CASSYSTAGDKLFF. The chain joins TRBV6-5 to TRBJ1-4; no definite D call. V lost 0 bases, J lost 11 bases, and 13 bases lay in between. This CDR3 is 14 amino acids long. The germline CDR1 and CDR2 sequences are MNHEY and SVGAGI.